Sequencing of this T cell receptor (beta chain) was carried out in a study of glioma-infiltrating T cells. Comments on this clonotype: No antigen is known for it.

Using RNA template, CDR3s of TCR alpha and beta were amplified with iRepertoire arm-PCR. For one-step reverse transcription and amplification, about 90-450 ng of tissue mRNA or PBMC total RNA was used. Via MiXCR, TCRdb re-called the multiplex PCR reads, giving one row per CDR3 protein. The table shows some 22,000 distinct CDR3 sequences, with 20% to 25% occurring only once. Overall study findings and caveats: Non-neoplastic patients had below-expected tissue-blood divergence, while all gliomas exceeded expectation.

The V gene's germline CDR1 is DFQATT and CDR2 SNEGSKA (reference sequence). Trimming removed 5 bases from V and 1 base from J, with 12 bases in between. This CDR3 has 13 amino acids. The clonotype comes from a human donor with low-grade glioma or glioblastoma, undergoing nonglioma brain surgery, or in good health (not recorded which). The genes are TRBV20-1 and TRBJ2-7; D is perhaps TRBD1 or TRBD2 (5 bases each). Sequencing used glioma tissue, nonneoplastic brain tissue, or PBMCs (not recorded which). Here the CDR3 reads CSAPGAPSYEQYF. In nucleotides, the CDR3 is TGCAGTGCTCCCGGGGCTCCTTCCTACGAGCAGTACTTC.